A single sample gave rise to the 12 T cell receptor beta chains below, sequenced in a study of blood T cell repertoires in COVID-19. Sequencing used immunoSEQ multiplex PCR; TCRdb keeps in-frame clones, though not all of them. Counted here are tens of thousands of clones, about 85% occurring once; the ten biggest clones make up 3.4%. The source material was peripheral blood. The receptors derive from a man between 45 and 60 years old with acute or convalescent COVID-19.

Written as DNA, the CDR3 is TGTGCCAGCAGTCCAGGACAGGGGGCGTCAGATACGCAGTATTTT. Protein sequence: CASSPGQGASDTQYF. This chain links TRBV28 with TRBJ2-3, with 11 bases fitting TRBD1. The germline CDR1 and CDR2 sequences are MDHEN and SYDVKM. The length of the CDR3 is 15 residues. The V segment lost 5 bases and the J segment 4 bases; nucleotides outside the gene matches: 5.

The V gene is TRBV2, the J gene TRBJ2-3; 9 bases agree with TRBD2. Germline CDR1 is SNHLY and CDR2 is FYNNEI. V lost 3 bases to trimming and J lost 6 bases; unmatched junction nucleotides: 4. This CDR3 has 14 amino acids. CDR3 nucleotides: TGTGCCAGCAGTGAGACTAGCGGACGCGATACGCAGTATTTT. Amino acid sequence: CASSETSGRDTQYF.

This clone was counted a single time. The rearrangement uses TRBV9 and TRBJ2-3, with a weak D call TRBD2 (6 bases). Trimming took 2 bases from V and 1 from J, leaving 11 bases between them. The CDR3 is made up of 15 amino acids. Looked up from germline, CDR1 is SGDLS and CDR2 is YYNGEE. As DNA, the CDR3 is TGTGCCAGCAGCGTTAGCGGATTCGGCACAGATACGCAGTATTTT. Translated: CASSVSGFGTDTQYF.

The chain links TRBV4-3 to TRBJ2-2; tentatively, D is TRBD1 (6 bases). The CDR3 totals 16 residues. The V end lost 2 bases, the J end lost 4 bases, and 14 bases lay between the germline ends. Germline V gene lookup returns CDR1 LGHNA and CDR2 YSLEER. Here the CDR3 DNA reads TGCGCCAGCAGCCAAAGGGGTGAAGGGGGCACCGGGGAGCTGTTTTTT. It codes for CASSQRGEGGTGELFF.

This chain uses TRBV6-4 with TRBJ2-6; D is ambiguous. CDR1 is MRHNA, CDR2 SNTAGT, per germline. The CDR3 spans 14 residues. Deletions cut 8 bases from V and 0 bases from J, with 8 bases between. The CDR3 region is CASAVVSGANVLTF. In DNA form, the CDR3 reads TGTGCCAGCGCAGTTGTCTCTGGGGCCAACGTCCTGACTTTC.

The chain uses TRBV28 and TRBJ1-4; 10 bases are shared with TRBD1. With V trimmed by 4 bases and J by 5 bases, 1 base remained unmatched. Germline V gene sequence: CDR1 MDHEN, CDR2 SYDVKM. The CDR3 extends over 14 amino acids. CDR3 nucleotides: TGTGCCAGCAGTTCGGGACAGGGGAATGAAAAACTGTTTTTT. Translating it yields CASSSGQGNEKLFF.

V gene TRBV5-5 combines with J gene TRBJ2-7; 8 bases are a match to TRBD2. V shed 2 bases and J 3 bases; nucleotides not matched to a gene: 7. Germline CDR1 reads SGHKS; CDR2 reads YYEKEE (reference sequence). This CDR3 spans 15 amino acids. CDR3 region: CASSFGLAGIYEQYF. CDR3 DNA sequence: TGTGCCAGCAGCTTCGGGTTAGCGGGAATCTACGAGCAGTACTTC.

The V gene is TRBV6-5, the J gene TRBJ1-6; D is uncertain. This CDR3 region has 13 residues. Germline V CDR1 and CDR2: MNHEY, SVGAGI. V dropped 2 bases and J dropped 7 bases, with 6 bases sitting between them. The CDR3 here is CASSYDRNSPLHF. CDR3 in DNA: TGTGCCAGCAGTTACGATAGAAATTCACCCCTCCACTTT.

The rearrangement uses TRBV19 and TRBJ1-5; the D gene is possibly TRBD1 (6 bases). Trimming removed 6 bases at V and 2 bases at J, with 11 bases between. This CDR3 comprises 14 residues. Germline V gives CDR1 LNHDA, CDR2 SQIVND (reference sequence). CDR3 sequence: CASSTGQGNQPQHF. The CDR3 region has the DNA TGTGCCAGTAGCACAGGGCAAGGCAATCAGCCCCAGCATTTT.

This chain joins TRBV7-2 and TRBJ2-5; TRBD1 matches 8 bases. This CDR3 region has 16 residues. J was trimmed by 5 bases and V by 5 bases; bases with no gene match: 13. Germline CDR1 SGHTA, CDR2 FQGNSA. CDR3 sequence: CASSPRDRLTVETQYF. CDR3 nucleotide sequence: TGTGCCAGCAGCCCCCGGGACAGGCTAACCGTGGAGACCCAGTACTTC.

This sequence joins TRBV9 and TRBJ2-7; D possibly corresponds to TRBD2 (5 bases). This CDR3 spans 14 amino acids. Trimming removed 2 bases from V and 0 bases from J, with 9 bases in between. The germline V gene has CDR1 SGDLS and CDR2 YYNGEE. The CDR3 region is CASSVGGFSYEQYF. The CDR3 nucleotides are TGTGCCAGCAGCGTCGGCGGGTTCTCCTACGAGCAGTACTTC.

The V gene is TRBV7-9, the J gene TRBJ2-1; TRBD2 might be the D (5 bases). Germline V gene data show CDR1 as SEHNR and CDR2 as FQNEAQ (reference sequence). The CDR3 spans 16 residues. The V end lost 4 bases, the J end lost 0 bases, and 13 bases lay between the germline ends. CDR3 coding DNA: TGTGCCAGCAGCTCCTTAGCGTTGAGCTCCTACAATGAGCAGTTCTTC. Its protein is CASSSLALSSYNEQFF.